This T cell receptor beta chain was captured by sequencing in a study of shared clonotypes between healthy human individuals. In germline, CDR1 is SGHTA, CDR2 FQGTGA. J was trimmed by 4 bases and V by 4 bases; bases with no gene match: 4. The length of the CDR3 is 14 residues. Worth noting for this clone: Different DNA sequences within this sample yield the same CDR3.

Measured with immunoSEQ multiplex PCR; TCRdb has only the in-frame clones, and not every one. The data hold 2.5 million or so clones, with 85% to 95% observed a single time. The sample comprised naive CD4+ T cells sorted from blood. Subset described: CD45RA+ positively selected. The V gene is TRBV7-3, the J gene TRBJ2-3; 8 positions match TRBD2. This sequence originates from a man aged 18 to 29 in good health. CDR3 sequence reads: CASSSGGAPDTQYF. DNA of the CDR3: TGTGCCAGCAGCTCCGGGGGGGCCCCAGATACGCAGTATTTT.